These 25 T cell receptor beta chains originate from one sample sequenced in a study of blood T cell repertoires in COVID-19. Generated by immunoSEQ multiplex PCR, the TCRdb table keeps only in-frame clones and is missing some. This sample has about 140,000 clones, with about 85% found just once. The sample taken for sequencing was peripheral blood. These TCRs come from a human donor with COVID-19, enrolled during active disease. The donor label of this sample is uncertain.

The CDR3 protein is CASSTGDRDNEQFF. The CDR3, as DNA: TGCGCCAGCAGCACGGGGGACAGGGACAATGAGCAGTTCTTC. J is TRBJ2-1 and V is TRBV5-1; 9 nucleotides align to TRBD1. The V segment lost 4 bases and the J segment 5 bases; nucleotides outside the gene matches: 4. The CDR3 extends over 14 amino acids. From germline, CDR1 is SGHRS and CDR2 YFSETQ.

V is TRBV2 and J is TRBJ2-1; 12 bases are a match to TRBD2. Germline V CDR1 and CDR2: SNHLY, FYNNEI. The CDR3 consists of 15 residues. V was clipped by 6 bases and J by 12 bases; unmatched bases: 12. The CDR3, as DNA: TGTGCCAGCAGAACCCCGGGACTAGCGGGTATGGGGCAGTTCTTC. Translating gives CASRTPGLAGMGQFF.

This chain uses TRBV18 with TRBJ1-5; 10 nucleotides match TRBD1. The V segment lost 2 bases and the J segment 5 bases; nucleotides outside the gene matches: 0. There are 14 residues in the CDR3. The germline V gene encodes CDR1 KGHSH and CDR2 LQKENI. The CDR3 DNA follows: TGTGCCAGCTCACCAGGGACAGGGGATCAGCCCCAGCATTTT. Its translation: CASSPGTGDQPQHF. Together with reference TRBV18 and TRBJ1-5, the CDR3 gives the full variable domain: NAGVMQNPRHLVRRRGQEARLRCSPMKGHSHVYWYRQLPEEGLKFMVYLQKENIIDESGMPKERFSAEFPKEGPSILRIQQVVRGDSAAYFCASSPGTGDQPQHFGDGTRLSIL.

The chain recombines TRBV3-1 (or the pseudogene TRBV3-2) with TRBJ2-2; D is possibly TRBD1 (5 bases). Trimming shortened V by 2 bases and J by 0 bases, and 10 bases separated the two germline ends. The CDR3 loop spans 16 amino acids. Looked up from germline, CDR1 is LGHDT and CDR2 is YNNKEL (reference sequence). CDR3 coding DNA: TGTGCCAGCAGCCAAACGACAGCTACGAACACCGGGGAGCTGTTTTTT. Amino acid sequence: CASSQTTATNTGELFF.

V is TRBV18 and J is TRBJ1-1, with TRBD1 matching over 7 bases. In germline, CDR1 is KGHSH, CDR2 LQKENI. V dropped 3 bases and J dropped 1; count of bases not matched to a gene: 8. The CDR3 covers 16 residues. This chain's CDR3 is CASSPMDRLPNTEAFF. For the CDR3, the DNA is TGTGCCAGCTCACCGATGGACAGGCTCCCGAACACTGAAGCTTTCTTT.

The chain combines TRBV9 with TRBJ1-1, with D hard to call. The CDR3 loop spans 14 amino acids. Deletions cut 1 base from V and 1 base from J, with 8 bases between. The germline V gene encodes CDR1 SGDLS and CDR2 YYNGEE. In DNA, the CDR3 is TGTGCCAGCAGCGTACTCTTAGAGAACACTGAAGCTTTCTTT. The encoded protein is CASSVLLENTEAFF.

The chain combines TRBV3-1 (or the pseudogene TRBV3-2) with TRBJ2-1; possible D gene TRBD1, 5 bases. V was clipped by 4 bases and J by 3 bases, with 7 bases between them. The CDR3 runs 13 residues. Germline loops: CDR1 LGHDT, CDR2 YNNKEL (reference sequence). Here the CDR3 DNA reads TGTGCCAGCAGCCCCGACAGCTACAATGAGCAGTTCTTC. As protein: CASSPDSYNEQFF.

This chain uses TRBV2 with TRBJ1-3, with TRBD1 as a possible D gene (5 bases). Germline CDR1 and CDR2: SNHLY and FYNNEI. V lost 6 bases and J lost 1, with 10 bases in between. This CDR3 comprises 14 residues. CDR3 region: CASSSRDSGNTIYF. CDR3 nucleotides: TGTGCCAGCAGCAGCAGGGATTCTGGAAACACCATATATTTT.

This chain links TRBV3-1 (or the pseudogene TRBV3-2) with TRBJ2-7, with 7 bases identical to TRBD2. With 1 base clipped from V and 7 bases from J, the junction kept 16 bases outside the gene matches. Germline CDR1 is LGHDT and CDR2 is YNNKEL (reference sequence). The CDR3 has 17 residues. The CDR3 spells CASSQGPGEIRRGEQYF. CDR3 in DNA: TGTGCCAGCAGCCAAGGTCCCGGGGAGATCCGGCGGGGGGAGCAGTACTTC.

V usage is TRBV2 and J usage is TRBJ2-3; weak D call: TRBD1 (6 bases). CDR3 size: 14 residues. Trimming pared 1 base from V and 3 bases from J, leaving 8 bases between. The germline V gene has CDR1 SNHLY and CDR2 FYNNEI. CDR3 DNA: TGTGCCAGCAGTGAAGGGGGGCAGACAGATACGCAGTATTTT. Translated: CASSEGGQTDTQYF.

V and J are TRBV5-6 and TRBJ1-2; D might be TRBD1 (6 bases). Per germline, CDR1 SGHDT and CDR2 YYEEEE. With 5 bases removed from V and 5 bases from J, the gap between germline ends came to 16 bases. The CDR3 loop spans 14 amino acids. DNA for the CDR3: TGTGCCAGCAGAAAGGACAGCGGCTCATATGGCTACACCTTC. Residues: CASRKDSGSYGYTF.

The chain recombines TRBV7-3 with TRBJ1-5, with 8 bases matching TRBD1. V gave up 3 bases and J gave up 3 bases; unmatched junction bases: 4. Germline V gene lookup returns CDR1 SGHTA and CDR2 FQGTGA. The CDR3 consists of 15 residues. The CDR3 loop reads CASSFTQGDNQPQHF. CDR3 sequence (DNA): TGTGCCAGCAGCTTCACACAGGGGGACAATCAGCCCCAGCATTTT.

V gene TRBV18 combines with J gene TRBJ1-4, with TRBD1 matching over 10 bases. Germline V CDR1 and CDR2: KGHSH, LQKENI. The CDR3 spans 16 residues. Trimming removed 3 bases from V and 5 bases from J; junction bases left unmatched: 6. The CDR3 protein is CASSPFGQGENEKLFF. DNA for the CDR3: TGTGCCAGCTCACCTTTTGGACAGGGGGAGAATGAAAAACTGTTTTTT. Full variable domain (rest looked up from reference TRBV18 and TRBJ1-4): NAGVMQNPRHLVRRRGQEARLRCSPMKGHSHVYWYRQLPEEGLKFMVYLQKENIIDESGMPKERFSAEFPKEGPSILRIQQVVRGDSAAYFCASSPFGQGENEKLFFGSGTQLSVL.

The chain joins TRBV19 to TRBJ2-5; TRBD2 matches 10 bases. The CDR3 runs 15 residues. Looked up from germline, CDR1 is LNHDA and CDR2 is SQIVND (reference sequence). V was pared by 3 bases and J by 6 bases, with 7 bases of the junction left unmatched. The chain's CDR3 is CASSILAGDRKTQYF. In nucleotides, the CDR3 is TGTGCCAGTAGTATTCTAGCGGGGGATAGGAAGACCCAGTACTTC.

For the CDR3, the DNA is TGTGCCAGCAGCGCAGGACAGGGAGATTCACCCCTCCACTTT. As protein: CASSAGQGDSPLHF. The chain couples TRBV9 to TRBJ1-6, with 8 bases that match TRBD1. Trimming took 3 bases from V and 8 from J; bases not matched to a gene: 4. Germline loops: CDR1 SGDLS, CDR2 YYNGEE. This CDR3 region has 14 residues.

V gene TRBV6-6 combines with J gene TRBJ2-7, with D unclear. V was shortened by 5 bases and J by 3 bases, with 8 bases between the two germline ends. There are 12 residues in the CDR3. Germline loops: CDR1 MNHNY, CDR2 SVGAGI (reference sequence). The CDR3 protein is CASSNRGYEQYF. For the CDR3, the DNA is TGTGCCAGCAGTAACCGAGGCTACGAGCAGTACTTC.

The J gene is TRBJ2-3, the V gene TRBV9, with D uncertain. The CDR3 is made up of 15 amino acids. Trimming took 0 bases from V and 1 from J, leaving 9 bases between them. The germline V gene encodes CDR1 SGDLS and CDR2 YYNGEE. The CDR3 coding sequence is TGTGCCAGCAGCGTAGCTGGCATGGGCACAGATACGCAGTATTTT. Translated: CASSVAGMGTDTQYF.

The chain's CDR3 is CASGERGLPPYEQYF. The CDR3 DNA reads TGTGCTAGTGGCGAGAGGGGGCTCCCCCCCTACGAGCAGTACTTC. V usage is TRBV12-5 and J usage is TRBJ2-7, with TRBD1 identical over 7 bases. The length of the CDR3 is 15 residues. With 6 bases clipped from V and 2 bases from J, the junction kept 10 bases outside the gene matches. Germline V gives CDR1 LGHNT, CDR2 FRNRAP.

The gene calls are TRBV5-1 and TRBJ2-7; TRBD1 matches 9 bases. This CDR3 has 14 amino acids. In germline, CDR1 is SGHRS, CDR2 YFSETQ. With 4 bases clipped from V and 3 bases from J, the junction kept 5 bases outside the gene matches. Here the CDR3 reads CASSPGQGSYEQYF. The CDR3, as DNA: TGCGCCAGCAGCCCGGGACAGGGTAGCTACGAGCAGTACTTC.

This chain connects TRBV19 to TRBJ1-6, with D possibly TRBD1 on 6 matching bases. V lost 4 bases and J 15 bases, leaving 10 bases between the germline ends. This CDR3 is 11 amino acids long. The V gene's germline CDR1 is LNHDA and CDR2 SQIVND (reference sequence). This CDR3 is CASSTQGNLHF. DNA for the CDR3: TGTGCCAGTAGTACACAGGGAAACCTCCACTTT.

V gene TRBV19 combines with J gene TRBJ2-1; possibly TRBD2 for D (8 bases). The CDR3 has 17 residues. Germline values: CDR1 LNHDA, CDR2 SQIVND (reference sequence). V lost 1 base, J lost 4 bases, and 17 bases lay in between. CDR3 residues: CASSIGRQGGGYNEQFF. In nucleotides, the CDR3 is TGTGCCAGTAGTATAGGACGACAGGGCGGGGGGTACAATGAGCAGTTCTTC.

Comment on this clone: Other DNA sequences in the sample encode the same CDR3. The V call is TRBV2, the J call TRBJ1-5; 7 nucleotides agree with TRBD1. Trimming took 6 bases from V and 3 from J; bases not matched to a gene: 2. From germline, CDR1 is SNHLY and CDR2 FYNNEI. This CDR3 contains 13 residues. The CDR3 nucleotides are TGTGCCAGCAGGACAGGGTCCAATCAGCCCCAGCATTTT. Translated, it gives CASRTGSNQPQHF.

This rearrangement joins TRBV5-1 to TRBJ2-5; 12 bases align to TRBD1. V lost 1 base to trimming and J lost 5 bases; unmatched junction nucleotides: 6. The CDR3 runs 16 residues. Germline V CDR1 and CDR2: SGHRS, YFSETQ. DNA for the CDR3: TGCGCCAGCAGCTTGACCGGGACAGGGGGCCTGGAGACCCAGTACTTC. This gives the protein CASSLTGTGGLETQYF.

This clone showed up just once. This sequence joins TRBV4-2 and TRBJ2-1; D gene uncertain. Trimming stripped 4 bases from V and 10 bases from J, with 11 bases between. CDR1 and CDR2 from the germline V gene are LGHNA and YNFKEQ. The CDR3 length is 12 residues. The CDR3 region is CASSRLSGEQFF. CDR3 nucleotides: TGTGCCAGCAGCCGACTGAGTGGGGAGCAGTTCTTC.

This chain uses TRBV6-4 with TRBJ2-1; TRBD2 agrees at 15 bases. Germline V lookup: CDR1 MRHNA, CDR2 SNTAGT. Trimming at V came to 5 bases and at J to 7 bases, leaving 6 bases not matched to a gene. The CDR3 sequence is 16 residues long. CDR3 sequence reads: CASSRGLAGGRNEQFF. The CDR3 DNA sequence: TGTGCCAGCAGTCGCGGACTAGCGGGAGGGAGGAATGAGCAGTTCTTC.